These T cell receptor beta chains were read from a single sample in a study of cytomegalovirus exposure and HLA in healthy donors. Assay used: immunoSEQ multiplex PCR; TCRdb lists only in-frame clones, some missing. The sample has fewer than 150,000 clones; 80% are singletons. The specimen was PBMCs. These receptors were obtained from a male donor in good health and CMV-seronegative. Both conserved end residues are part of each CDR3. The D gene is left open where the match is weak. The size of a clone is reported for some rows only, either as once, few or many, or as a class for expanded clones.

cdr3_aa: CASSLRQGDEQYF
cdr3_nt: TGTGCCAGCTCACTAAGACAGGGCGACGAGCAGTACTTC
d_call: TRBD1
j_call: TRBJ2-7
clone_size: -
v_call: TRBV18

cdr3_aa: CASSQPGLNTDTQYF
cdr3_nt: TGTGCCAGCAGCCAACCGGGACTTAACACAGATACGCAGTATTTT
d_call: -
j_call: TRBJ2-3
clone_size: few
v_call: TRBV7-2

cdr3_aa: CASSLWGQESGANVLTF
cdr3_nt: TGTGCCAGCAGCTTATGGGGCCAAGAGTCTGGGGCCAACGTCCTGACTTTC
d_call: -
j_call: TRBJ2-6
clone_size: -
v_call: TRBV5-6

cdr3_aa: CASSTGDRGYEQYF
cdr3_nt: TGCGCCAGCAGTACGGGGGACAGGGGCTACGAGCAGTACTTC
d_call: TRBD1
j_call: TRBJ2-7
clone_size: -
v_call: TRBV10-2

cdr3_aa: CASSSNLGQGGAFF
cdr3_nt: TGTGCCAGCAGCTCTAACCTCGGACAGGGTGGAGCTTTCTTT
d_call: TRBD1
j_call: TRBJ1-1
clone_size: -
v_call: TRBV7-9

cdr3_aa: CASRQGRNTEAFF
cdr3_nt: TGTGCCAGCAGACAGGGGCGTAACACTGAAGCTTTCTTT
d_call: TRBD1
j_call: TRBJ1-1
clone_size: once
v_call: TRBV6-6

cdr3_aa: CASSQVIRGRTNEKLFF
cdr3_nt: TGCGCCAGCAGCCAAGTCATTCGTGGGCGGACAAATGAAAAACTGTTTTTT
d_call: -
j_call: TRBJ1-4
clone_size: -
v_call: TRBV4-1

cdr3_aa: CASSLNRNYGYTF
cdr3_nt: TGTGCCAGCAGCTTGAATCGTAACTATGGCTACACCTTC
d_call: -
j_call: TRBJ1-2
clone_size: -
v_call: TRBV5-6

cdr3_aa: CASSLGPGGRERPFF
cdr3_nt: TGTGCCAGCAGCCTAGGCCCAGGGGGCCGTGAGCGACCTTTCTTT
d_call: TRBD1
j_call: TRBJ1-1
clone_size: few
v_call: TRBV7-9

cdr3_aa: CASSQDSGDNEQFF
cdr3_nt: TGCGCCAGCAGCCAAGATTCAGGCGACAATGAGCAGTTCTTC
d_call: -
j_call: TRBJ2-1
clone_size: -
v_call: TRBV4-3

cdr3_aa: CALRTGTNTGELFF
cdr3_nt: TGTGCCTTACGGACAGGTACAAACACCGGGGAGCTGTTTTTT
d_call: TRBD1
j_call: TRBJ2-2
clone_size: -
v_call: TRBV30

cdr3_aa: CASSPRGRMNTEAFF
cdr3_nt: TGTGCCAGCAGCCCCAGGGGCCGGATGAACACTGAAGCTTTCTTT
d_call: -
j_call: TRBJ1-1
clone_size: -
v_call: TRBV7-8

cdr3_aa: CALWQGTGYTF
cdr3_nt: TGTGCCCTCTGGCAGGGTACTGGCTACACCTTC
d_call: -
j_call: TRBJ1-2
clone_size: -
v_call: TRBV28